The 29 T cell receptor beta chains given below trace back to one sample, sequenced in a study of CD8 T cells in ankylosing spondylitis. TCRdb fed the 5' RACE reads into MiXCR, producing one record per CDR3 protein. The data show 30,000 or so distinct CDR3 sequences, nearly 5.5% seen once. Sequencing was carried out using blood, either unsorted or a sorted T cell fraction (not recorded which). Source of these receptors: a female donor with ankylosing spondylitis or in good health (not recorded which).

This clonotype was seen many times. The rearrangement uses TRBV9 and TRBJ2-2, with TRBD2 matching 10 bases. The V segment lost 4 bases and the J segment 6 bases; nucleotides outside the gene matches: 9. The CDR3 spans 16 residues. The germline CDR1 and CDR2 sequences are SGDLS and YYNGEE. CDR3 in amino acids: CASSWGLAGVSGELFF. CDR3 nucleotides: TGTGCCAGCAGCTGGGGGCTAGCGGGAGTTTCCGGGGAGCTGTTTTTT.

The V and J genes are TRBV9 and TRBJ2-7, with D perhaps given as TRBD1 or TRBD2 (7 bases each). The CDR3 has 15 residues. V lost 5 bases and J lost 0, with 15 bases in between. CDR1 is SGDLS and CDR2 is YYNGEE in the germline V gene. In DNA, the CDR3 is TGTGCCAGCAGTCGAGGGGGCGGGGGCTCCTACGAGCAGTACTTC. It yields the protein CASSRGGGGSYEQYF.

The chain links TRBV9 to TRBJ2-1, with TRBD2 matching over 14 bases. Germline V gives CDR1 SGDLS, CDR2 YYNGEE. The junction had 6 bases not matched to a gene; V was cut back by 3 bases and J by 4 bases. This CDR3 spans 17 amino acids. The CDR3 coding sequence is TGTGCCAGCAGCGACCGGGGGACTAGCGGGAGATACAATGAGCAGTTCTTC. Its protein product is CASSDRGTSGRYNEQFF.

This clonotype was recorded many times. J is TRBJ2-7 and V is TRBV9; 7 bases match TRBD2. In germline, CDR1 is SGDLS, CDR2 YYNGEE. The ends lost 4 bases at V and 0 bases at J; junction bases unmatched: 4. The CDR3 consists of 14 residues. The CDR3 loop reads CASSRGGLSYEQYF. The CDR3 DNA reads as TGTGCCAGCAGCCGGGGAGGGCTCTCCTACGAGCAGTACTTC.

By sample fraction, this clonotype is medium-sized (0.01 to 0.1%). This chain links TRBV9 with TRBJ2-7; the D gene is possibly TRBD2 (5 bases). CDR1 is SGDLS, CDR2 YYNGEE, per germline. V lost 0 bases and J lost 2, with 9 bases in between. The CDR3 contains 14 residues. The CDR3 here is CASSVDLGAYEQYF. The CDR3 DNA reads as TGTGCCAGCAGCGTAGATCTGGGAGCCTACGAGCAGTACTTC.

A word on this clonotype: A much larger clone sits a single nucleotide away, making a read error possible. The rearrangement joins TRBV9 to TRBJ2-1; tentative D call: TRBD2 (6 bases). V shed 3 bases and J shed 0 bases, with 7 bases lying between them. CDR1 SGDLS and CDR2 YYNGEE come from the germline V gene. The CDR3 has 14 amino acids. CDR3 region: CASSAGDSYNEQFF. Written as DNA, the CDR3 is TGTGCCAGCAGCGCGGGGGACTCCTACAATGAGCAGTTCTTC.

This clonotype appeared many times. The V call is TRBV9, the J call TRBJ2-1; the match to TRBD1 covers 7 bases. CDR3 length equals 15 residues. Losses at the gene ends were 4 bases for V and 3 bases for J; bases not matched to a gene: 7. Germline V lookup: CDR1 SGDLS, CDR2 YYNGEE. CDR3 in DNA: TGTGCCAGCAGCCCTAGGGGGCTAGTCTACAATGAGCAGTTCTTC. It encodes CASSPRGLVYNEQFF.

This chain links TRBV9 with TRBJ1-5; 7 positions agree with TRBD1. CDR1 is SGDLS and CDR2 is YYNGEE in the germline V gene. Germline trimming cut 3 bases from V and 9 bases from J; bases unmatched to any gene: 12. This CDR3 has 15 amino acids. The CDR3 sequence: CASSADGTAPLPQHF. The CDR3 coding sequence is TGTGCCAGCAGCGCAGACGGGACAGCCCCTTTGCCCCAGCATTTT.

This clonotype was seen many times. V and J are TRBV9 and TRBJ2-7; TRBD1 agrees at 10 bases. Unmatched junction bases numbered 4, after V lost 0 bases and J lost 4 bases. Germline values: CDR1 SGDLS, CDR2 YYNGEE. The CDR3 covers 15 residues. CDR3 in amino acids: CASSVGGGQGYEQYF. CDR3 nucleotide sequence: TGTGCCAGCAGCGTAGGAGGGGGACAGGGGTACGAGCAGTACTTC.

This clonotype came up many times. The J gene is TRBJ2-1, the V gene TRBV9; TRBD1 matches 8 bases. The germline V gene has CDR1 SGDLS and CDR2 YYNGEE. The CDR3 has 16 residues. Unmatched junction bases numbered 10, after V lost 2 bases and J lost 6 bases. The DNA of the CDR3 is TGTGCCAGCAGCGTCTCCCAGGGGGCAAGGGTCAATGAGCAGTTCTTC. It specifies CASSVSQGARVNEQFF.

This clonotype was recorded many times. The gene calls are TRBV9 and TRBJ2-7; 10 bases map to TRBD1. Germline loops: CDR1 SGDLS, CDR2 YYNGEE. V shed 0 bases and J 6 bases; nucleotides not matched to a gene: 12. This CDR3 region has 17 residues. The CDR3 spells CASSVDSGGTGVSEQYF. The CDR3 bases are TGTGCCAGCAGCGTAGATAGTGGTGGGACAGGGGTCTCCGAGCAGTACTTC. Supplemented by reference TRBV9 and TRBJ2-7, the full variable domain reads DSGVTQTPKHLITATGQRVTLRCSPRSGDLSVYWYQQSLDQGLQFLIQYYNGEERAKGNILERFSAQQFPDLHSELNLSSLELGDSALYFCASSVDSGGTGVSEQYFGPGTRLTVT.

This clonotype was picked up many times. The chain couples TRBV9 to TRBJ2-1; D is unclear. The CDR3 is made up of 13 amino acids. The V end lost 1 base, the J end lost 5 bases, and 7 bases lay between the germline ends. CDR1 SGDLS and CDR2 YYNGEE come from the germline V gene. CDR3 coding DNA: TGTGCCAGCAGCGTAAACCAGAACAATGAGCAGTTCTTC. Residues: CASSVNQNNEQFF.

In this sample, this clonotype turned up many times. The chain has TRBV9 and TRBJ2-2; the D gene is possibly TRBD2 (5 bases). The ends were cut back, 0 bases at V and 1 base at J, with 7 bases in the middle. This CDR3 contains 15 residues. Germline CDR1 SGDLS, CDR2 YYNGEE. The CDR3: CASSVGTENTGELFF. The CDR3 coding sequence is TGTGCCAGCAGCGTAGGGACTGAGAACACCGGGGAGCTGTTTTTT.

At least ten counts were recorded for this clonotype. The CDR3 reads CASSIRLAGLDTQYF. CDR3 bases: TGTGCCAGCAGCATCAGACTAGCGGGATTAGATACGCAGTATTTT. The chain has TRBV9 and TRBJ2-3; TRBD2 matches 11 bases. V lost 4 bases, J lost 5 bases, and 6 bases stayed unmatched. Germline loops: CDR1 SGDLS, CDR2 YYNGEE. The CDR3 extends over 15 amino acids.

In its sample, this clonotype was seen many times. V and J are TRBV9 and TRBJ2-5, with D uncertain. Germline V gives CDR1 SGDLS, CDR2 YYNGEE. The germline V and J ends were trimmed by 2 bases and 4 bases, with 9 bases remaining between them. The CDR3 runs 13 residues. CDR3 in DNA: TGTGCCAGCAGCGTGGGTGGAAGAGAGACCCAGTACTTC. It is translated as CASSVGGRETQYF.

Within the sample, this clonotype is medium-sized (0.01 to 0.1%). V is TRBV9 and J is TRBJ2-1; 8 positions agree with TRBD2. Germline CDR1 SGDLS, CDR2 YYNGEE. The CDR3 consists of 16 residues. Unmatched junction bases numbered 9, after V lost 0 bases and J lost 7 bases. The CDR3, as DNA: TGTGCCAGCAGCGTAGGCGGGGGGAGGGCCCAAAATGAGCAGTTCTTC. This sequence encodes CASSVGGGRAQNEQFF.

This clonotype is classed as medium-sized. V and J are TRBV9 and TRBJ1-4; tentatively, D is TRBD1 (6 bases). V was clipped by 5 bases and J by 8 bases, with 19 bases between them. Germline V gene sequence: CDR1 SGDLS, CDR2 YYNGEE. This CDR3 region has 15 residues. For the CDR3, the DNA is TGTGCCAGCAGGCCCGGGGGCATCGGGCAAGAAAAACTGTTTTTT. Translated: CASRPGGIGQEKLFF.

This clonotype was detected only a few times. This sequence joins TRBV9 and TRBJ2-4, with D hard to call. The CDR3 consists of 15 residues. CDR1 SGDLS and CDR2 YYNGEE come from the germline V gene. V lost 0 bases and J 5 bases, leaving 12 bases between the germline ends. The CDR3 sequence: CASSVDQGPQNIQYF. CDR3 nucleotides: TGTGCCAGCAGCGTAGACCAAGGACCCCAAAACATTCAGTACTTC. The variable domain in full, completed from reference TRBV9 and TRBJ2-4, reads DSGVTQTPKHLITATGQRVTLRCSPRSGDLSVYWYQQSLDQGLQFLIQYYNGEERAKGNILERFSAQQFPDLHSELNLSSLELGDSALYFCASSVDQGPQNIQYFGAGTRLSVL.

This clonotype was seen at least ten times. The chain recombines TRBV9 with TRBJ1-5, with 8 nucleotides matching TRBD1. V was pared by 0 bases and J by 6 bases, with 8 bases of the junction left unmatched. The length of the CDR3 is 16 residues. Germline V lookup: CDR1 SGDLS, CDR2 YYNGEE. The CDR3 DNA reads as TGTGCCAGCAGCGTAGAAACCAGGGGGCTCACTCAGCCCCAGCATTTT. Translation gives CASSVETRGLTQPQHF.

This clonotype is labeled medium-sized. The V gene is TRBV9, the J gene TRBJ2-3, with D uncertain. Trimming took off 0 bases at V and 1 base at J, with 9 bases between the two ends. The germline gives CDR1 SGDLS, CDR2 YYNGEE. This CDR3 has 15 residues. As DNA, the CDR3 is TGTGCCAGCAGCGTAGACGGCGGCGGCACAGATACGCAGTATTTT. Encoded protein: CASSVDGGGTDTQYF.

This clonotype was detected ten times or more. The chain employs TRBV9 and TRBJ2-3; TRBD1 agrees at 8 bases. The CDR3 loop spans 16 amino acids. The germline CDR1 and CDR2 sequences are SGDLS and YYNGEE. J gave up 3 bases and V 0 bases, and 6 bases lay outside the gene matches. CDR3 sequence (DNA): TGTGCCAGCAGCGTAGGTGTGGGACAGGTGACAGATACGCAGTATTTT. This codes for CASSVGVGQVTDTQYF.

This clonotype was found many times. This chain uses TRBV9 with TRBJ2-7; 10 nucleotides align to TRBD1. This CDR3 contains 14 residues. Germline assignment: CDR1 SGDLS and CDR2 YYNGEE. J lost 6 bases, V lost 4 bases, and 7 bases had no gene match. CDR3 loop: CASSPRDRGVEQYF. In DNA, the CDR3 is TGTGCCAGCAGCCCGCGGGACAGGGGAGTCGAGCAGTACTTC.

This clonotype occurred many times. This chain connects TRBV9 to TRBJ2-6; D not resolved. Germline CDR1 reads SGDLS; CDR2 reads YYNGEE. Trimming took off 4 bases at V and 0 bases at J, with 8 bases between the two ends. There are 15 residues in the CDR3. The chain's CDR3 is CASSSRFSGANVLTF. For the CDR3, the DNA is TGTGCCAGCAGCTCCCGTTTCTCTGGGGCCAACGTCCTGACTTTC.

This clonotype was counted many times. This chain connects TRBV9 to TRBJ2-5; 12 bases match TRBD2. V lost 0 bases to trimming and J lost 5 bases; unmatched junction nucleotides: 8. Looked up from germline, CDR1 is SGDLS and CDR2 is YYNGEE. This CDR3 has 17 amino acids. CDR3 bases: TGTGCCAGCAGCGTAGAACTAGCGGGGGGCCTCCAGGAGACCCAGTACTTC. Translated: CASSVELAGGLQETQYF.

In this sample, this clonotype turned up many times. The chain is built from TRBV9 and TRBJ2-1; TRBD2 might be the D (5 bases). Trimming took off 4 bases at V and 8 bases at J, with 13 bases between the two ends. The CDR3 is 13 amino acids. Per the germline V gene, CDR1 is SGDLS and CDR2 is YYNGEE. The CDR3 region has the DNA TGTGCCAGCAGCAAACTAGATCGACATGAGCAGTTCTTC. It translates to CASSKLDRHEQFF. Complete variable domain (other parts from reference TRBV9 and TRBJ2-1): DSGVTQTPKHLITATGQRVTLRCSPRSGDLSVYWYQQSLDQGLQFLIQYYNGEERAKGNILERFSAQQFPDLHSELNLSSLELGDSALYFCASSKLDRHEQFFGPGTRLTVL.

This clonotype occurred many times. The chain links TRBV9 to TRBJ1-1; TRBD1 agrees at 8 bases. The CDR3 contains 15 residues. Germline V gene data show CDR1 as SGDLS and CDR2 as YYNGEE. The trim removed 3 bases at V and 1 base at J, leaving 5 bases unmatched. This CDR3 is CASSAGTGTNTEAFF. The CDR3 region has the DNA TGTGCCAGCAGCGCCGGGACAGGAACGAACACTGAAGCTTTCTTT.

This clonotype was seen repeatedly, ten times or more. This chain joins TRBV9 and TRBJ2-2; 14 nucleotides match TRBD2. Germline V gene data show CDR1 as SGDLS and CDR2 as YYNGEE. The CDR3 is made up of 16 amino acids. V shed 4 bases and J 6 bases; nucleotides not matched to a gene: 5. CDR3 bases: TGTGCCAGCAGCACGGGACTAGCGGGAGCGGCCGGGGAGCTGTTTTTT. It yields the protein CASSTGLAGAAGELFF.

V and J are TRBV9 and TRBJ2-5, with D perhaps matching TRBD2 (5 bases). The CDR3 is made up of 14 amino acids. Trimming pared 0 bases from V and 3 bases from J, leaving 9 bases between. Germline assignment: CDR1 SGDLS and CDR2 YYNGEE. DNA of the CDR3: TGTGCCAGCAGCGTAGAGGGAGTAGAAGAGACCCAGTACTTC. Its protein product is CASSVEGVEETQYF. Filled out from reference TRBV9 and TRBJ2-5, the complete variable domain reads DSGVTQTPKHLITATGQRVTLRCSPRSGDLSVYWYQQSLDQGLQFLIQYYNGEERAKGNILERFSAQQFPDLHSELNLSSLELGDSALYFCASSVEGVEETQYFGPGTRLLVL.

This clonotype was seen at least ten times. The V gene is TRBV9, the J gene TRBJ1-6, with 9 bases that match TRBD1. The CDR3 spans 17 residues. Trimming removed 3 bases from V and 0 bases from J; junction bases left unmatched: 4. CDR1 and CDR2 from the germline V gene are SGDLS and YYNGEE. The CDR3 DNA reads as TGTGCCAGCAGCGGGACAGGGGTCTTCTCCTATAATTCACCCCTCCACTTT. Its translation: CASSGTGVFSYNSPLHF. Drawing the rest from reference TRBV9 and TRBJ1-6, the complete variable domain is DSGVTQTPKHLITATGQRVTLRCSPRSGDLSVYWYQQSLDQGLQFLIQYYNGEERAKGNILERFSAQQFPDLHSELNLSSLELGDSALYFCASSGTGVFSYNSPLHFGNGTRLTVT.